This T cell receptor beta chain stems from a study of blood T cell repertoires in COVID-19. Turning to the study itself: Sites across the United States, Italy and Spain contributed samples from acute and convalescent COVID-19. Sample material is recorded as cDNA or gDNA derived from T cells, B-cell-depleted T cells, or PBMCs.

V dropped 5 bases and J dropped 3 bases, with 16 bases sitting between them. The CDR3 is 15 residues long. Germline V gene data show CDR1 as SGDLS and CDR2 as YYNGEE. In the authors' methods: The assay estimated nucleated cells by amplifying reference gene primers. The repertoire was sequenced with immunoSEQ multiplex PCR; TCRdb's copy has only in-frame clones and lacks some. The DNA gave D and trimming, while V, J and clone size come from that table. The sample records some 81,000 clones, nearly 95% being singletons. The sequenced sample was peripheral blood. This TCR derives from a human donor with active COVID-19. The donor label of this sample is uncertain. V usage is TRBV9 and J usage is TRBJ2-3; a weak D match, TRBD1 (5 bases). This CDR3 reads CASRPRPSGTDTQYF. The CDR3 DNA reads TGTGCCAGCAGACCGAGACCCTCAGGGACAGATACGCAGTATTTT.